This T cell receptor beta chain was identified during a study of T cells in Graves' hyperthyroidism and ophthalmopathy. Points from the study as a whole: Patients with ophthalmopathy were separated from those with stable hyperthyroidism by a 13 V-J model.

An approximately 10 ml volume of fresh peripheral blood provided the PBMCs. This clonotype was detected a few times. The antigen is unknown. Regions amplified from RNA transcripts were the TCR beta CDR3 regions. When the TCR CDR3 underwent first-round RT-PCR, the HTBI primer set was used. Using its own MiXCR run on the multiplex PCR reads, TCRdb lists one record per CDR3 protein. The sample consists of 500,000 to 800,000 distinct CDR3 sequences, approximately 14% of them appearing once. In germline, CDR1 is LGHDT, CDR2 YNNKEL (reference sequence). V was shortened by 4 bases and J by 4 bases, with 16 bases between the two germline ends. The CDR3 contains 15 residues.

The V and J genes are TRBV3-1 and TRBJ2-5, with D possibly matching TRBD1 (6 bases). The source material was blood. This TCR was recovered from a woman aged 50 to 60 with Graves' ophthalmopathy. The CDR3, as DNA: TGTGCCAGCAGCCCCGGCAGGGGTATCACAGAGACCCAGTACTTC. Translation: CASSPGRGITETQYF.